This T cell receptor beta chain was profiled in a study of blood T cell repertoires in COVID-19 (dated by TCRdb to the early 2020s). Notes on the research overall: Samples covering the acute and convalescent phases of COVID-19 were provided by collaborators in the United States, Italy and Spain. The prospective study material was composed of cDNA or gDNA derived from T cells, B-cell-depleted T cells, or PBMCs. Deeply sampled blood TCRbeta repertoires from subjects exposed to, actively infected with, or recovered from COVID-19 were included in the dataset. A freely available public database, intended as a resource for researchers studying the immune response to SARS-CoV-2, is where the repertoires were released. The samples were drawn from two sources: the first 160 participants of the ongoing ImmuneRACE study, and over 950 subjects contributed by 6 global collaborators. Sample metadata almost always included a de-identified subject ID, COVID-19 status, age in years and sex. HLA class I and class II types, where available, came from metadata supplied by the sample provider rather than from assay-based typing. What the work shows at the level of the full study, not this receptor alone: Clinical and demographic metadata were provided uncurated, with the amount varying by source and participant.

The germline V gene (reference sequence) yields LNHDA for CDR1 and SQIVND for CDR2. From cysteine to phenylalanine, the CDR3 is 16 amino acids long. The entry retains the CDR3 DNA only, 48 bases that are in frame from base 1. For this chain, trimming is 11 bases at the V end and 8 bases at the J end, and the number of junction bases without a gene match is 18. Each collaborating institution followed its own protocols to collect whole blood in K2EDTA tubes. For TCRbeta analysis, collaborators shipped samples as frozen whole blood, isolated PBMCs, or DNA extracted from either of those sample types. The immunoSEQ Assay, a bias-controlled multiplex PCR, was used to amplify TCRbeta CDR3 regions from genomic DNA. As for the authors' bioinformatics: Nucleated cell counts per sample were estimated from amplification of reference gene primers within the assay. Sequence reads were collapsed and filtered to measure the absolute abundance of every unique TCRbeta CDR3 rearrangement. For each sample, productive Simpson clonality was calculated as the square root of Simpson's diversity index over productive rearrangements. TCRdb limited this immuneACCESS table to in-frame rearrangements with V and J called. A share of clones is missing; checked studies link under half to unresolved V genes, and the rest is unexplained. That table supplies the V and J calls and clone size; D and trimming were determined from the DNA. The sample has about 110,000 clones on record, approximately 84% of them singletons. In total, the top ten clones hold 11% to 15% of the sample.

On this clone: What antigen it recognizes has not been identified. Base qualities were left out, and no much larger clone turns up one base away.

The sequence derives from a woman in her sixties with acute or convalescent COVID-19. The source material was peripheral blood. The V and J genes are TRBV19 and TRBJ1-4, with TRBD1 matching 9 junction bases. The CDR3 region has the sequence CAVGVVRGTGSEKLFF. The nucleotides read TGTGCCGTAGGAGTTGTACGGGGGACAGGGTCGGAAAAACTGTTTTTT. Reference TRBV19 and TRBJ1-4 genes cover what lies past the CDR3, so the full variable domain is DGGITQSPKYLFRKEGQNVTLSCEQNLNHDAMYWYRQDPGQGLRLIYYSQIVNDFQKGDIAEGYSVSREKKESFPLTVTSAQKNPTAFYLCAVGVVRGTGSEKLFFGSGTQLSVL.